A selection of T cell receptor beta chains follows, all from one sample in a study of cytomegalovirus exposure and HLA in healthy donors. Measured with immunoSEQ multiplex PCR; TCRdb has only the in-frame clones, and not every one. The data show approximately 220,000 clones, less than 85% seen once. The sequenced sample was PBMCs. These TCRs come from a man aged 18 to 29 in good health and CMV-seronegative. Both conserved end residues are part of each CDR3. The D gene is left open where the match is weak. The listing skips clone size in some rows; elsewhere it reads once, few, many or a size class.

J gene: TRBJ2-3; clone size: NA; V gene: TRBV11-1; D gene: TRBD1; CDR3 DNA: TGTGCCAGCAGCGCGGGACAGGGACCCACAGATACGCAGTATTTT; CDR3 protein: CASSAGQGPTDTQYF
J gene: TRBJ1-6; clone size: once; V gene: TRBV7-3; D gene: NA; CDR3 DNA: TGTGCCAGCAGCCTTCAAGGGGGTTCACCCCTCCACTTT; CDR3 protein: CASSLQGGSPLHF
J gene: TRBJ1-5; clone size: few; V gene: TRBV4-1; D gene: NA; CDR3 DNA: TGCGCCAGCAGCCAAGACAGGGCGAACAGTCAGCCCCAGCATTTT; CDR3 protein: CASSQDRANSQPQHF
J gene: TRBJ2-2; clone size: NA; V gene: TRBV19; D gene: TRBD1; CDR3 DNA: TGTGCCAGTAGTATACCGGAGACGGACAGGCTAGTGGAAAACGCCGGGGAGCTGTTTTTT; CDR3 protein: CASSIPETDRLVENAGELFF
J gene: TRBJ2-7; clone size: NA; V gene: TRBV2; D gene: NA; CDR3 DNA: TGTGCCAGCAGGGCGGCCTCCTACGAGCAGTACTTC; CDR3 protein: CASRAASYEQYF
J gene: TRBJ2-7; clone size: NA; V gene: TRBV27; D gene: TRBD2; CDR3 DNA: TGTGCCAGCAGTTTTAGCGGGAGCTCCTACGAGCAGTACTTC; CDR3 protein: CASSFSGSSYEQYF
J gene: TRBJ2-5; clone size: NA; V gene: TRBV7-9; D gene: TRBD2; CDR3 DNA: TGTGCCAGCAGCCCTCTAGCGGCGGAGACCCAGTACTTC; CDR3 protein: CASSPLAAETQYF
J gene: TRBJ2-1; clone size: NA; V gene: TRBV15; D gene: TRBD2; CDR3 DNA: TGTGCCACCAGTCGTCTAGCGGCTAGCTCCTACAATGAGCAGTTCTTC; CDR3 protein: CATSRLAASSYNEQFF
J gene: TRBJ1-5; clone size: NA; V gene: TRBV6-1; D gene: NA; CDR3 DNA: TGTGCCAGCAGTGAAGCGCTTGGAGGGACCAATCAGCCCCAGCATTTT; CDR3 protein: CASSEALGGTNQPQHF
J gene: TRBJ1-4; clone size: NA; V gene: TRBV19; D gene: TRBD1; CDR3 DNA: TGTGCCAGTGCGGGACAGGCTAATGAAAAACTGTTTTTT; CDR3 protein: CASAGQANEKLFF
J gene: TRBJ1-2; clone size: NA; V gene: TRBV2; D gene: NA; CDR3 DNA: TGTGCCAGCAACCTATCCGGGGGAGGTAATGGCTACACCTTC; CDR3 protein: CASNLSGGGNGYTF
J gene: TRBJ2-1; clone size: NA; V gene: TRBV4-2; D gene: TRBD2; CDR3 DNA: TGTGCCAGCAGCCAGGGACTAGCGGGAAGCCTACCTAATGAGCAGTTCTTC; CDR3 protein: CASSQGLAGSLPNEQFF
J gene: TRBJ2-3; clone size: NA; V gene: TRBV25-1; D gene: NA; CDR3 DNA: TGTGCCAGCAGTGAACCACCGGGGGTTATCGGGTCGGATACGCAGTATTTT; CDR3 protein: CASSEPPGVIGSDTQYF
J gene: TRBJ1-1; clone size: few; V gene: TRBV13; D gene: NA; CDR3 DNA: TGTGCCAGCCGACAAGGGGTAACTGAAGCTTTCTTT; CDR3 protein: CASRQGVTEAFF
J gene: TRBJ2-3; clone size: NA; V gene: TRBV27; D gene: TRBD1; CDR3 DNA: TGTGCCAGCAGTTTACGGCAGGGGGAAGGGGGAACAGATACGCAGTATTTT; CDR3 protein: CASSLRQGEGGTDTQYF
J gene: TRBJ2-1; clone size: NA; V gene: TRBV7-9; D gene: TRBD2; CDR3 DNA: TGTGCCAGCAGCTTAGTACTAACAGGGACTAGCGGTTACAATGAGCAGTTCTTC; CDR3 protein: CASSLVLTGTSGYNEQFF
J gene: TRBJ2-3; clone size: NA; V gene: TRBV27; D gene: NA; CDR3 DNA: TGTGCCAGCAGTCCTGCTTGGGGCAGCCTCACAGATACGCAGTATTTT; CDR3 protein: CASSPAWGSLTDTQYF
J gene: TRBJ1-2; clone size: NA; V gene: TRBV4-1; D gene: NA; CDR3 DNA: TGCGCCAGCAGCCAAGGAAGGGGGGGTTATGGCTACACCTTC; CDR3 protein: CASSQGRGGYGYTF
J gene: TRBJ2-3; clone size: NA; V gene: TRBV29-1; D gene: NA; CDR3 DNA: TGCAGCGTGGCGGGGGCGAGCACAGATACGCAGTATTTT; CDR3 protein: CSVAGASTDTQYF
J gene: TRBJ1-1; clone size: NA; V gene: TRBV29-1; D gene: NA; CDR3 DNA: TGCAGCGTTGATAGCCTCAGGGACACTGAAGCTTTCTTT; CDR3 protein: CSVDSLRDTEAFF
J gene: TRBJ2-5; clone size: NA; V gene: TRBV27; D gene: TRBD1; CDR3 DNA: TGTGCCAGCAGTCTCCTGACAGGGGGCCAAGAGACCCAGTACTTC; CDR3 protein: CASSLLTGGQETQYF
J gene: TRBJ2-2; clone size: NA; V gene: TRBV5-1; D gene: TRBD2; CDR3 DNA: TGCGCCAGCAGTTTCCAGGTAGCGGGAGGCACCGGGGAGCTGTTTTTT; CDR3 protein: CASSFQVAGGTGELFF
J gene: TRBJ2-7; clone size: few; V gene: TRBV25-1; D gene: TRBD1; CDR3 DNA: TGTGCCAGCAGAAATGCCGGGACAGGGCAGTACGAGCAGTACTTC; CDR3 protein: CASRNAGTGQYEQYF
J gene: TRBJ2-1; clone size: NA; V gene: TRBV15; D gene: NA; CDR3 DNA: TGTGCCACAGGCGGGACTTACAATGAGCAGTTCTTC; CDR3 protein: CATGGTYNEQFF
J gene: TRBJ2-5; clone size: NA; V gene: TRBV7-7; D gene: NA; CDR3 DNA: TGTGCTAGCAGCCAGTCGACAGGAGGAGAGACCCAGTACTTC; CDR3 protein: CASSQSTGGETQYF
J gene: TRBJ2-7; clone size: few; V gene: TRBV7-3; D gene: TRBD2; CDR3 DNA: TGTGCCAGCAGCTTGGGACTAGGCTCCTACGAGCAGTACTTC; CDR3 protein: CASSLGLGSYEQYF
J gene: TRBJ2-1; clone size: once; V gene: TRBV10-3; D gene: NA; CDR3 DNA: TGTGCCGCGGATACAGGGACCTACAATGAGCAGTTCTTC; CDR3 protein: CAADTGTYNEQFF
J gene: TRBJ1-5; clone size: NA; V gene: TRBV6-6; D gene: TRBD1; CDR3 DNA: TGTGCCAGCAGTTACTCGACAGGGAGGCAGCCCCAGCATTTT; CDR3 protein: CASSYSTGRQPQHF
J gene: TRBJ2-3; clone size: NA; V gene: TRBV4-1; D gene: TRBD2; CDR3 DNA: TGCGCCAGCAGCCAAGCGGGACTAGCGGGAGGGGATACGCAGTATTTT; CDR3 protein: CASSQAGLAGGDTQYF
J gene: TRBJ2-7; clone size: NA; V gene: TRBV6-1; D gene: NA; CDR3 DNA: TGTGCCAGCAGTGAAGAAAGCGGGACACCATTGCAGTACTTC; CDR3 protein: CASSEESGTPLQYF
J gene: TRBJ2-7; clone size: NA; V gene: TRBV5-1; D gene: TRBD1; CDR3 DNA: TGCGCCAGCAGCTTTGACAGGGGGCCCTACGAGCAGTACTTC; CDR3 protein: CASSFDRGPYEQYF
J gene: TRBJ2-2; clone size: few; V gene: TRBV19; D gene: TRBD1; CDR3 DNA: TGTGCCAGTAGTATAGGCTGGCAGGGGGTGGGCACCGGGGAGCTGTTTTTT; CDR3 protein: CASSIGWQGVGTGELFF
J gene: TRBJ1-1; clone size: few; V gene: TRBV29-1; D gene: TRBD1; CDR3 DNA: TGCAGCGCCCACAGGGGGAGCACTGAAGCTTTCTTT; CDR3 protein: CSAHRGSTEAFF
J gene: TRBJ2-6; clone size: NA; V gene: TRBV11-2; D gene: NA; CDR3 DNA: TGTGCCAGCAGTCTAACAGGGGGGGCTGGGGCCAACGTCCTGACTTTC; CDR3 protein: CASSLTGGAGANVLTF
J gene: TRBJ1-5; clone size: few; V gene: TRBV30; D gene: NA; CDR3 DNA: TGTGCCTGGAGTGTGCGGTCAGACCAGCCCCAGCATTTT; CDR3 protein: CAWSVRSDQPQHF
J gene: TRBJ2-5; clone size: NA; V gene: TRBV9; D gene: NA; CDR3 DNA: TGTGCCAGCAGCGTAGAGGACAGAAAAGAGACCCAGTACTTC; CDR3 protein: CASSVEDRKETQYF
J gene: TRBJ1-2; clone size: NA; V gene: TRBV5-6; D gene: NA; CDR3 DNA: TGTGCCAGCAGCCCGGGGGGGTCACGGTATGGCTACACCTTC; CDR3 protein: CASSPGGSRYGYTF
J gene: TRBJ2-7; clone size: few; V gene: TRBV5-1; D gene: TRBD2; CDR3 DNA: TGCGCCAGCAGTATAACTAGCGGGAGTCCCCACGAGCAGTACTTC; CDR3 protein: CASSITSGSPHEQYF
J gene: TRBJ2-3; clone size: once; V gene: TRBV7-9; D gene: TRBD1; CDR3 DNA: TGTGCCAGCAAAACTATCCGGGGACAGGGACTCACAGATACGCAGTATTTT; CDR3 protein: CASKTIRGQGLTDTQYF
J gene: TRBJ2-7; clone size: NA; V gene: TRBV2; D gene: TRBD1; CDR3 DNA: TGCGCCAGCAGTGAAACAGGGGCCTACGTTGGGCAGTACTTC; CDR3 protein: CASSETGAYVGQYF
J gene: TRBJ1-2; clone size: NA; V gene: TRBV7-9; D gene: TRBD1; CDR3 DNA: TGTGCCAGCAGCCTAGAGAGGACAGGTTACTATGGCTACACCTTC; CDR3 protein: CASSLERTGYYGYTF
J gene: TRBJ1-6; clone size: few; V gene: TRBV2; D gene: TRBD1; CDR3 DNA: TGTGCCAGCAGTTCCGGGACAGCTAATTCACCCCTCCACTTT; CDR3 protein: CASSSGTANSPLHF
J gene: TRBJ2-7; clone size: NA; V gene: TRBV5-1; D gene: TRBD2; CDR3 DNA: TGCGCCAGCAGCTTAGCTACACTAGCGGGAGGTTCCTACGAGCAGTACTTC; CDR3 protein: CASSLATLAGGSYEQYF
J gene: TRBJ1-1; clone size: NA; V gene: TRBV28; D gene: TRBD1; CDR3 DNA: TGTGCCAGCAGTTTACCGGGCAGGGACAGGGGCAAAATCGAAGCTTTCTTT; CDR3 protein: CASSLPGRDRGKIEAFF
J gene: TRBJ1-4; clone size: NA; V gene: TRBV28; D gene: NA; CDR3 DNA: TGTGCCAGCACCCACGGCGGGGGGGTAGGGGAAAAACTGTTTTTT; CDR3 protein: CASTHGGGVGEKLFF